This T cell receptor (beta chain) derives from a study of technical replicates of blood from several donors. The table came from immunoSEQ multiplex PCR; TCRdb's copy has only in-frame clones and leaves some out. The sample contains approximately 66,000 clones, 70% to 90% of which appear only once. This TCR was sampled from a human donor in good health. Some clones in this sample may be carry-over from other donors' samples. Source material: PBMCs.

CDR3 nucleotides: TGTGCCAGCACGTATGCCGGACAGGGAACAGATACGCAGTATTTT. Its translation is CASTYAGQGTDTQYF. The rearrangement uses TRBV21-1 and TRBJ2-3; whether TRBD1, the table's D call, matches the DNA was not checked. TRBV21-1 is a pseudogene segment. The CDR3 is 15 residues long.